These T cell receptor beta chains were read from a single sample in a study of blood T cell repertoires in COVID-19. Measured with immunoSEQ multiplex PCR; TCRdb has only the in-frame clones, and not every one. The sample contains around 280,000 clones, 70% to 90% of which appear only once. Material: PBMCs or T cells enriched from blood (not recorded which). These receptors were collected from a woman aged 40 to 49 who had recovered from COVID-19. Both conserved end residues are part of each CDR3. The order of the fields is V gene, D gene, J gene, CDR3 protein. A D gene is named only where the DNA matches it firmly.

v_gene: TRBV9
d_gene: TRBD2
j_gene: TRBJ2-7
CDR3aa: CASSDGTSGPYEQYF

v_gene: TRBV24-1
d_gene: NA
j_gene: TRBJ2-2
CDR3aa: CATGGAILTGELFF

v_gene: TRBV28
d_gene: NA
j_gene: TRBJ1-2
CDR3aa: CASSSGRRGAYGYTF

v_gene: TRBV11-2
d_gene: NA
j_gene: TRBJ1-4
CDR3aa: CASSLGGEVLFF

v_gene: TRBV19
d_gene: TRBD2
j_gene: TRBJ2-3
CDR3aa: CASRSTSVSTDTQYF

v_gene: TRBV28
d_gene: NA
j_gene: TRBJ1-3
CDR3aa: CASSPRNIWDRGYSGNTIYF

v_gene: TRBV24-1
d_gene: NA
j_gene: TRBJ2-1
CDR3aa: CATSDSNPQEYNEQFF

v_gene: TRBV7-9
d_gene: NA
j_gene: TRBJ2-1
CDR3aa: CASSFVRVQRSSYNEQFF

v_gene: TRBV7-9
d_gene: NA
j_gene: TRBJ2-2
CDR3aa: CASSFHGSSNGELFF

v_gene: TRBV28
d_gene: NA
j_gene: TRBJ1-1
CDR3aa: CASMVDINTEAFF

v_gene: TRBV28
d_gene: NA
j_gene: TRBJ2-5
CDR3aa: CASSLSRVRETQYF

v_gene: TRBV5-4
d_gene: NA
j_gene: TRBJ2-1
CDR3aa: CASSLSPRNYNEQFF

v_gene: TRBV2
d_gene: TRBD1
j_gene: TRBJ2-1
CDR3aa: CASSVQGQGGHNEQFF

v_gene: TRBV5-1
d_gene: NA
j_gene: TRBJ2-3
CDR3aa: CASSSVPSTDTQYF

v_gene: TRBV2
d_gene: NA
j_gene: TRBJ1-2
CDR3aa: CARGGLNYGYTF

v_gene: TRBV7-3
d_gene: TRBD2
j_gene: TRBJ2-7
CDR3aa: CASSLSSGGPYEQYF

v_gene: TRBV28
d_gene: NA
j_gene: TRBJ2-7
CDR3aa: CASSTIPGTYEQYF

v_gene: TRBV11-3
d_gene: NA
j_gene: TRBJ2-3
CDR3aa: CASSLGAQSTDTQYF

v_gene: TRBV4-1
d_gene: TRBD2
j_gene: TRBJ2-7
CDR3aa: CASSQVSASGRGEQYF

v_gene: TRBV28
d_gene: NA
j_gene: TRBJ2-4
CDR3aa: CASSLVGFGLGDIQYF

v_gene: TRBV10-2
d_gene: TRBD2
j_gene: TRBJ2-3
CDR3aa: CASSELARSTDTQYF

v_gene: TRBV18
d_gene: NA
j_gene: TRBJ2-5
CDR3aa: CASSPPAGLETQYF

v_gene: TRBV30
d_gene: NA
j_gene: TRBJ1-1
CDR3aa: CAWSKNLNTEAFF